This T cell receptor beta chain was found in a study of shared clonotypes between healthy human individuals. Deep was the level at which the assay was run. Only in-frame clones appear in the TCRdb table, and some are missing; sequencing was by immunoSEQ multiplex PCR. The sample records about 980,000 clones, about 80% being singletons. Negatively enriched CD4+ T cells were divided by CD45RA into naive and memory. Study-wide findings and caveats: A generally larger estimated richness was seen in naive subsets than in memory subsets. Clonotypes shared by all four donors outscored non-shared clonotypes in generation probability.

As for this clone: Its antigen is not identified.

The receptor was isolated from a man aged 18 to 35 in good health. Material: memory CD4+ T cells sorted from blood. The subset denotes: CD45RA-negative fraction.

CDR3 in amino acids: CASSVGPAGKGEQFF. As DNA, the CDR3 is TGTGCCAGCAGCGTAGGTCCAGCGGGAAAGGGTGAGCAGTTCTTC. This chain joins TRBV9 and TRBJ2-1; TRBD2 matches at 7 bases. Germline CDR1 reads SGDLS; CDR2 reads YYNGEE. V lost 0 bases to trimming and J lost 9 bases; unmatched junction nucleotides: 9. This CDR3 contains 15 residues.